This T cell receptor (beta chain) was identified in a study of control samples from healthy donors and cancer patients. The protocol was immunoSEQ multiplex PCR, while the TCRdb copy is restricted to in-frame clones and leaves out a portion. The sample yields approximately 140,000 clones, over 85% seen once. V was pared by 2 bases and J by 4 bases, with 12 bases between. The V gene's germline CDR1 is MNHEY and CDR2 SMNVEV (reference sequence). This CDR3 is 15 amino acids long. The receptor was isolated from a man aged 50 or older with head and neck cancer. Sequencing was done on a sample of PBMCs. The genes are TRBV27 and TRBJ2-1, with D tentatively TRBD1 (6 bases). CDR3: CASSLRGTTYNEQFF. The CDR3 nucleotides read TGTGCCAGCAGTTTAAGAGGGACAACTTACAATGAGCAGTTCTTC.